One sample yielded the 5 T cell receptor beta chains listed below, sequenced in a study of blood T cell repertoires in COVID-19. Assay: immunoSEQ multiplex PCR; the TCRdb copy retains only in-frame clones and omits some. The sample consists of over 200,000 clones, 70% to 90% of them appearing once. Sample: PBMCs or T cells enriched from blood (not recorded which). These receptors were taken from a woman in her 50s in a cohort exposed to, infected with or recovered from COVID-19 (not recorded which).

The gene calls are TRBV5-4 and TRBJ2-6; D is perhaps TRBD2 (5 bases). The V end was cut by 6 bases, the J end by 2 bases, with 15 bases between. The CDR3 is 16 residues long. Germline values: CDR1 SGHNT, CDR2 YYREEE (reference sequence). DNA for the CDR3: TGTGCCAGCAACCTGGGGTCCGGGGCTGGGGCCAACGTCCTGACTTTC. Its translation: CASNLGSGAGANVLTF.

The rearrangement joins TRBV6-4 to TRBJ2-1; D possibly corresponds to TRBD2 (6 bases). Trimming shortened V by 3 bases and J by 1 base, and 10 bases separated the two germline ends. The CDR3 covers 15 residues. Germline CDR1 is MRHNA and CDR2 is SNTAGT. CDR3 DNA sequence: TGTGCCAGCAGTGAGGGGGGTGCATCCTACAATGAGCAGTTCTTC. Translation: CASSEGGASYNEQFF.

J is TRBJ1-5 and V is TRBV10-3; possibly TRBD1 for D (6 bases). The CDR3 runs to 13 residues. Germline-derived CDR1 and CDR2 are ENHRY and SYGVKD. Deletions cut 4 bases from V and 5 bases from J, with 9 bases between. CDR3 loop: CAISVTGDQPQHF. CDR3 nucleotide sequence: TGTGCCATCAGTGTGACAGGCGATCAGCCCCAGCATTTT.

V usage is TRBV9 and J usage is TRBJ2-1; 8 bases fit TRBD2. Germline V gives CDR1 SGDLS, CDR2 YYNGEE. The J segment lost 3 bases and the V segment lost 0 bases, leaving 2 bases of the junction unmatched. This CDR3 is 15 amino acids long. The chain's CDR3 is CASSVAGGNYNEQFF. Written as DNA, the CDR3 is TGTGCCAGCAGCGTAGCGGGGGGGAACTACAATGAGCAGTTCTTC.

The chain recombines TRBV7-2 with TRBJ2-2; D not resolved. Germline V CDR1 and CDR2: SGHTA, FQGNSA. The CDR3 covers 14 residues. Trimming took 5 bases from V and 7 from J, leaving 14 bases between them. CDR3 in DNA: TGTGCCAGCAGCGAGACTTCTTCTTTCGGGGAGCTGTTTTTT. Its protein is CASSETSSFGELFF.